One sample yielded the 30 T cell receptor beta chains listed below, sequenced in a study of spatial heterogeneity in lung cancer. As for time point: blood at routine non-recurrence follow-up after resection. TCRdb recomputed calls from the 5' RACE reads with MiXCR, one row per CDR3 protein. The sample lists approximately 16,000 distinct CDR3 sequences, 5% to 7.5% occurring once. This specimen was PBMCs, taken at follow-up. These receptor sequences come from a male donor with early-stage non-small cell lung cancer.

Many counts were recorded for this clonotype. The chain joins TRBV20-1 to TRBJ1-5; D unclear. Germline-derived CDR1 and CDR2 are DFQATT and SNEGSKA (reference sequence). Deletions cut 0 bases from V and 9 bases from J, with 15 bases between. CDR3 size: 14 residues. CDR3 bases: TGCAGTGCTAGAGATGTGGGATCGCGATGGCCCCAGCATTTT. It encodes CSARDVGSRWPQHF.

In its sample, this clonotype was seen many times. V usage is TRBV5-1 and J usage is TRBJ1-4; D is unresolved. From germline, CDR1 is SGHRS and CDR2 YFSETQ. V lost 2 bases, J lost 3 bases, and 14 bases lay in between. The CDR3 sequence is 16 residues long. CDR3 sequence: CASSFHPSGANEKLFF. CDR3 nucleotide sequence: TGCGCCAGCAGCTTTCACCCAAGTGGGGCTAATGAAAAACTGTTTTTT.

This clonotype was seen ten or more times. The rearrangement uses TRBV11-3 and TRBJ2-2; D remains ambiguous. V shed 2 bases and J shed 8 bases, with 6 bases lying between them. From germline, CDR1 is SGHNT and CDR2 YENEEA. The CDR3 is 12 amino acids. The CDR3 region is CASSLFGGELFF. The CDR3 bases are TGTGCCAGCAGCTTATTCGGTGGGGAGCTGTTTTTT.

The genes are TRBV6-6 and TRBJ1-2, with a weak D call TRBD1 (6 bases). From germline, CDR1 is MNHNY and CDR2 SVGAGI (reference sequence). V was shortened by 6 bases and J by 8 bases, with 16 bases between the two germline ends. The CDR3 extends over 13 amino acids. The CDR3 DNA reads as TGTGCCAGCAGCCCGGGGGGCGCGGGAGGCTACACCTTC. Protein: CASSPGGAGGYTF.

This clonotype was recorded many times. The rearrangement uses TRBV10-1 and TRBJ2-1, with D maybe TRBD2 (5 bases). V shed 6 bases and J shed 5 bases, with 11 bases lying between them. Germline V CDR1 and CDR2: WNHNN, SYGVQD (reference sequence). The CDR3 is made up of 13 amino acids. The CDR3 DNA reads TGCGCCAGCAGGGGAGACGGGAACAATGAGCAGTTCTTC. Translating gives CASRGDGNNEQFF.

This clonotype rates as medium-sized (0.01 to 0.1%). The V call is TRBV7-9, the J call TRBJ2-6, with no clear D. This CDR3 spans 13 amino acids. V lost 3 bases, J lost 6 bases, and 6 bases lay in between. Germline V gene data show CDR1 as SEHNR and CDR2 as FQNEAQ (reference sequence). CDR3 in DNA: TGTGCCAGCAGCTTCGCCGAGGCCAACGTCCTGACTTTC. Translated, it gives CASSFAEANVLTF.

This clonotype counts as medium-sized. The CDR3 DNA reads TGTGCCACCAGTGACCTGACAGGGAGCCCAGATACGCAGTATTTT. Translating it yields CATSDLTGSPDTQYF. V and J are TRBV24-1 and TRBJ2-3; TRBD1 agrees at 7 bases. The CDR3 totals 15 residues. The germline V gene has CDR1 KGHDR and CDR2 SFDVKD. V was pared by 4 bases and J by 4 bases, with 7 bases of the junction left unmatched.

This clonotype is medium-sized (0.01 to 0.1%) by share. The chain joins TRBV7-2 to TRBJ2-7; D gene ambiguous. The CDR3 is 15 residues long. CDR1 and CDR2 (germline): SGHTA, FQGNSA. The V and J ends lost 3 bases and 3 bases respectively, with 15 bases between them. Here the CDR3 reads CASSFVPGPDYEQYF. DNA of the CDR3: TGTGCCAGCAGCTTCGTCCCGGGCCCCGACTACGAGCAGTACTTC.

V gene TRBV28 combines with J gene TRBJ1-3; 7 bases are a match to TRBD1. The V gene end was trimmed by 6 bases and the J gene end by 4 bases; junction bases not matched to a gene: 3. The germline V gene has CDR1 MDHEN and CDR2 SYDVKM. The CDR3 has 13 residues. DNA of the CDR3: TGTGCCAGCAGGCCAGGGGGGGGAAACACCATATATTTT. It encodes CASRPGGGNTIYF.

This clonotype was seen at least ten times. V gene TRBV11-1 combines with J gene TRBJ2-1, with D maybe TRBD1 (5 bases). CDR3 length: 15 amino acids. Trimming left V 3 bases short and J 0 bases short, with 9 bases between. Germline V gives CDR1 SGHAT, CDR2 FQDESV (reference sequence). The CDR3 reads CASSFGQSSYNEQFF. In DNA form, the CDR3 reads TGTGCCAGCAGCTTCGGACAAAGCTCCTACAATGAGCAGTTCTTC.

The chain couples TRBV7-2 to TRBJ1-2, with no clear D. V shed 8 bases and J shed 5 bases, with 12 bases lying between them. The CDR3 loop spans 12 amino acids. Germline CDR1 reads SGHTA; CDR2 reads FQGNSA. The CDR3 loop is CASRASSYGYTF. The CDR3 region has the DNA TGTGCCAGCCGGGCCAGTTCGTATGGCTACACCTTC.

There are many counts of this clonotype. The V call is TRBV5-1, the J call TRBJ2-2; D could derive from TRBD1 or TRBD2 (6 bases each). Trimming removed 2 bases from V and 4 bases from J, with 15 bases in between. This CDR3 has 16 residues. Germline V gene data show CDR1 as SGHRS and CDR2 as YFSETQ. The chain's CDR3 is CASSFRRDISTGELFF. CDR3 nucleotides: TGCGCCAGCAGCTTTAGGCGGGACATTTCCACCGGGGAGCTGTTTTTT. The whole variable domain, filled in from reference TRBV5-1 and TRBJ2-2, reads KAGVTQTPRYLIKTRGQQVTLSCSPISGHRSVSWYQQTPGQGLQFLFEYFSETQRNKGNFPGRFSGRQFSNSRSEMNVSTLELGDSALYLCASSFRRDISTGELFFGEGSRLTVL.

This clonotype was detected ten times or more. V usage is TRBV21-1 and J usage is TRBJ2-7; TRBD1 was called by the table and not checked on the DNA. TRBV21-1 is listed as a pseudogene. This CDR3 region has 17 residues. CDR3 sequence reads: CASSKKGQGGDSYEQYF. CDR3 nucleotide sequence: TGTGCCAGCAGCAAAAAAGGACAGGGGGGCGACTCCTACGAGCAGTACTTC.

On this clonotype: This may arise from a read error, as a much more abundant clone is one base away. V and J are TRBV3-1 and TRBJ2-3; either TRBD1 or TRBD2 may supply D (5 bases each). Germline CDR1 LGHDT, CDR2 YNNKEL (reference sequence). The CDR3 is 16 amino acids. The CDR3 DNA reads TGTGCCAGCAGCCAAGAACTGTCGGCGGGCACAGGTACGCAGTATTTT. This sequence encodes CASSQELSAGTGTQYF.

This clonotype was detected ten times or more. The chain couples TRBV7-2 to TRBJ1-1; D gene unclear. The germline CDR1 and CDR2 sequences are SGHTA and FQGNSA. Trimming removed 6 bases from V and 6 bases from J, with 14 bases in between. The CDR3 is 13 amino acids. The CDR3 protein is CASSRNIDPEAFF. For the CDR3, the DNA is TGTGCCAGCAGTCGCAACATAGATCCTGAAGCTTTCTTT.

This clonotype was counted at least ten times. The V and J genes are TRBV18 and TRBJ2-7; D call uncertain. The CDR3 totals 14 residues. The V end lost 3 bases, the J end lost 2 bases, and 11 bases lay between the germline ends. The germline CDR1 and CDR2 sequences are KGHSH and LQKENI. CDR3 in DNA: TGTGCCAGCTCACCCTCGGGCAGAGCCTACGAGCAGTACTTC. This translates into CASSPSGRAYEQYF. Drawing the rest from reference TRBV18 and TRBJ2-7, the complete variable domain is NAGVMQNPRHLVRRRGQEARLRCSPMKGHSHVYWYRQLPEEGLKFMVYLQKENIIDESGMPKERFSAEFPKEGPSILRIQQVVRGDSAAYFCASSPSGRAYEQYFGPGTRLTVT.

In this sample, this clonotype turned up many times. The CDR3 coding sequence is TGTGCCACCAGTGATGGGCACACCGGGGAGCTGTTTTTT. It specifies CATSDGHTGELFF. V and J are TRBV24-1 and TRBJ2-2; no firm D call. The CDR3 is 13 amino acids. The V and J ends lost 3 bases and 3 bases respectively, with 4 bases between them. Germline-derived CDR1 and CDR2 are KGHDR and SFDVKD.

This clonotype was counted ten times or more. The chain carries TRBV4-1 and TRBJ2-1; D ambiguous. Trimming left V 0 bases short and J 9 bases short, with 6 bases between. Germline V lookup: CDR1 MGHRA, CDR2 YSYEKL. The CDR3 extends over 12 amino acids. The CDR3 sequence is CASSQEFAEQFF. CDR3 coding DNA: TGCGCCAGCAGCCAAGAATTCGCTGAGCAGTTCTTC.

The count of this clonotype is one. The V call is TRBV6-6, the J call TRBJ2-7; 10 nucleotides align to TRBD1. Per germline, CDR1 MNHNY and CDR2 SVGAGI (reference sequence). The CDR3 sequence is 15 residues long. The J segment lost 7 bases and the V segment lost 2 bases, leaving 8 bases of the junction unmatched. This chain's CDR3 is CASSYGTGARLEQYF. CDR3 nucleotide sequence: TGTGCCAGCAGTTACGGGACAGGGGCCCGTTTAGAGCAGTACTTC.

The table lists this clonotype with many counts. CDR3 DNA sequence: TGTGCCAGCAGCCGCGACAGTAACTATGGCTACACCTTC. Encoded protein: CASSRDSNYGYTF. The chain is built from TRBV9 and TRBJ1-2; possible D gene TRBD1, 5 bases. The CDR3 consists of 13 residues. Trimming removed 4 bases at V and 1 base at J, with 8 bases between. The germline V gene has CDR1 SGDLS and CDR2 YYNGEE.

This clonotype was picked up many times. This rearrangement joins TRBV28 to TRBJ1-1; D gene ambiguous. The CDR3 is 13 residues long. Germline-derived CDR1 and CDR2 are MDHEN and SYDVKM. The V end was cut by 6 bases, the J end by 1 base, with 9 bases between. The CDR3 loop reads CASRGTPNTEAFF. In nucleotides, the CDR3 is TGTGCCAGCAGAGGAACTCCGAACACTGAAGCTTTCTTT.

The V and J genes are TRBV7-9 and TRBJ1-4; TRBD1 is a possible D gene (5 bases). The CDR3 is 17 amino acids. V lost 5 bases to trimming and J lost 0 bases, with 16 bases between them. Looked up from germline, CDR1 is SEHNR and CDR2 is FQNEAQ (reference sequence). CDR3 sequence: CASSRGGGPATNEKLFF. CDR3 DNA sequence: TGTGCCAGCAGCCGCGGCGGGGGTCCGGCAACTAATGAAAAACTGTTTTTT.

This clonotype has a count of ten or more. The chain carries TRBV10-3 and TRBJ2-2, with D possibly being TRBD2 (5 bases). CDR1 is ENHRY and CDR2 is SYGVKD in the germline V gene. The CDR3 has 17 amino acids. The V and J ends lost 4 bases and 3 bases respectively, with 18 bases between them. CDR3 nucleotides: TGTGCCATCAGTGGCCGCCGGGGTCAAAGGGACACCGGGGAGCTGTTTTTT. Protein sequence: CAISGRRGQRDTGELFF.

The table lists this clonotype with many counts. V usage is TRBV28 and J usage is TRBJ2-7; either TRBD1 or TRBD2 may fit D (5 bases each). The germline V gene has CDR1 MDHEN and CDR2 SYDVKM. This CDR3 has 15 amino acids. V gave up 4 bases and J gave up 7 bases, with 20 bases separating them. CDR3 amino acids: CASSSPGTRPREQYF. The CDR3 nucleotides are TGTGCCAGCAGTTCCCCCGGGACGCGGCCGCGGGAGCAGTACTTC.

This clonotype occurred a few times. V usage is TRBV20-1 and J usage is TRBJ2-3; 12 bases are shared with TRBD2. Germline V lookup: CDR1 DFQATT, CDR2 SNEGSKA (reference sequence). J lost 0 bases, V lost 1 base, and 8 bases had no gene match. This CDR3 has 18 residues. The CDR3 here is CSARVLAGGHDSTDTQYF. The CDR3 DNA follows: TGCAGTGCTAGAGTACTAGCGGGAGGACACGATAGCACAGATACGCAGTATTTT.

This clonotype was recorded many times. The rearrangement links TRBV6-5 to TRBJ2-1; tentatively, D is TRBD2 (5 bases). Trimming shortened V by 2 bases and J by 8 bases, and 13 bases separated the two germline ends. CDR3 size: 14 residues. The germline gives CDR1 MNHEY, CDR2 SVGAGI. CDR3 region: CASSYSGPGDEQFF. CDR3 nucleotide sequence: TGTGCCAGCAGTTACAGTGGCCCCGGGGATGAGCAGTTCTTC.

In its sample, this clonotype was seen many times. This chain uses TRBV7-8 with TRBJ2-1; possibly TRBD2 for D (6 bases). V lost 3 bases and J 10 bases, leaving 16 bases between the germline ends. Germline values: CDR1 SGHVS, CDR2 FQNEAQ. The CDR3 has 14 amino acids. The chain's CDR3 is CASSFQESAGEQFF. CDR3 bases: TGTGCCAGCAGCTTTCAAGAGAGCGCGGGAGAGCAGTTCTTC.

This clonotype is medium-sized in the sample. The V gene is TRBV9, the J gene TRBJ2-1, with 10 bases identical to TRBD1. The V gene's germline CDR1 is SGDLS and CDR2 YYNGEE. Unmatched junction bases numbered 0, after V lost 0 bases and J lost 3 bases. This CDR3 contains 15 residues. This chain's CDR3 is CASSVGDRGYNEQFF. The CDR3 coding sequence is TGTGCCAGCAGCGTAGGGGACAGGGGCTACAATGAGCAGTTCTTC.

This clonotype was observed many times. The chain links TRBV11-1 to TRBJ2-3; 10 bases fit TRBD1. This CDR3 spans 16 amino acids. The junction had 6 bases not matched to a gene; V was cut back by 5 bases and J by 1 base. Germline loops: CDR1 SGHAT, CDR2 FQDESV (reference sequence). Here the CDR3 reads CASSQTGGSGTDTQYF. The CDR3 bases are TGTGCCAGCAGCCAGACAGGGGGCAGTGGCACAGATACGCAGTATTTT.

This clonotype is medium-sized within its sample. The chain recombines TRBV28 with TRBJ1-1; 7 nucleotides align to TRBD1. Germline V CDR1 and CDR2: MDHEN, SYDVKM. With V trimmed by 8 bases and J by 6 bases, 9 bases remained unmatched. The CDR3 runs 13 residues. In nucleotides, the CDR3 is TGTGCCAGCCACGGGACAGTGAGGGCTGAAGCTTTCTTT. It specifies CASHGTVRAEAFF.